The next 17 T cell receptor beta chains were all read from a single sample in a study of T cells in localized non-small cell lung cancer (TCRdb year 2020). The library was produced with the immunoSEQ multiplex PCR assay. Not all clones reach the TCRdb copy of this immuneACCESS table, which keeps in-frame sequences only. Checked studies attribute under half of the gap to unresolved V genes and leave the rest unexplained. This sample holds approximately 30,000 clones; around 93% were observed only once. Of the sample, 12% is held by the ten largest clones. Material: peripheral blood mononuclear cells, obtained before any cancer treatment. The receptors derive from a female donor of 60 years or more with stage II lung adenocarcinoma.

V gene TRBV19 combines with J gene TRBJ2-3; D not certain. Germline loops: CDR1 LNHDA, CDR2 SQIVND (reference sequence). CDR3 size: 13 residues. V was pared by 5 bases and J by 8 bases, with 14 bases between. The CDR3 loop reads CASSFPGPTTQYF. CDR3 nucleotides: TGTGCCAGTAGTTTCCCCGGGCCCACTACGCAGTATTTT.

This clone has more than one count but fewer than ten. The V gene is TRBV6-5, the J gene TRBJ2-1; possibly TRBD2 for D (5 bases). Trimming cost V 8 bases and J 8 bases, with 22 bases left between them. The germline V gene encodes CDR1 MNHEY and CDR2 SVGAGI. The CDR3 contains 15 residues. The CDR3 is CASSPPQRTGDEQFF. In DNA form, the CDR3 reads TGTGCCAGCTCGCCTCCCCAGCGGACCGGCGATGAGCAGTTCTTC.

CDR3 DNA sequence: TGCGCCAGCAGCTTGGTAGGGGGGAATCAGCCCCAGCATTTT. Residues: CASSLVGGNQPQHF. The gene calls are TRBV5-1 and TRBJ1-5; weak D call: TRBD1 (6 bases). This CDR3 is 14 amino acids long. The germline CDR1 and CDR2 sequences are SGHRS and YFSETQ. Trimming took 0 bases from V and 4 from J, leaving 8 bases between them. The variable domain in full, with the rest retrieved from reference TRBV5-1 and TRBJ1-5, is KAGVTQTPRYLIKTRGQQVTLSCSPISGHRSVSWYQQTPGQGLQFLFEYFSETQRNKGNFPGRFSGRQFSNSRSEMNVSTLELGDSALYLCASSLVGGNQPQHFGDGTRLSIL.

V is TRBV27 and J is TRBJ2-1; TRBD2 matches at 14 bases. The J segment lost 4 bases and the V segment lost 3 bases, leaving 5 bases of the junction unmatched. This CDR3 comprises 17 residues. Germline lookup yields CDR1 MNHEY and CDR2 SMNVEV (reference sequence). CDR3 coding DNA: TGTGCCAGCAGTTTCCGACTAGCGGGAGGGCGTTACAATGAGCAGTTCTTC. This gives the protein CASSFRLAGGRYNEQFF.

The V and J genes are TRBV11-2 and TRBJ1-1, with D hard to call. The V and J ends lost 5 bases and 0 bases respectively, with 10 bases between them. Germline V gene sequence: CDR1 SGHAT, CDR2 FQNNGV. This CDR3 is built from 14 residues. CDR3 amino acids: CASSVSSMNTEAFF. CDR3 DNA: TGTGCCAGCAGCGTATCGTCCATGAACACTGAAGCTTTCTTT.

The V gene is TRBV4-1, the J gene TRBJ2-7, with a weak D call TRBD1 (5 bases). The CDR3 covers 15 residues. Germline V gene lookup returns CDR1 MGHRA and CDR2 YSYEKL. V was pared by 0 bases and J by 3 bases, with 12 bases between. As DNA, the CDR3 is TGCGCCAGCAGCCAAGATCAACAGGAGTACTACGAGCAGTACTTC. Translation gives CASSQDQQEYYEQYF.

This chain links TRBV4-2 with TRBJ2-7, with 9 bases that match TRBD2. Germline values: CDR1 LGHNA, CDR2 YNFKEQ. V gave up 3 bases and J gave up 0 bases; unmatched junction bases: 6. The length of the CDR3 is 16 residues. DNA for the CDR3: TGTGCCAGCAGCCATGGGACTAGCCAAAGCTCCTACGAGCAGTACTTC. Its protein is CASSHGTSQSSYEQYF.

V usage is TRBV5-5 and J usage is TRBJ1-1; D is unclear. The CDR3 has 11 residues. Looked up from germline, CDR1 is SGHKS and CDR2 is YYEKEE (reference sequence). V lost 1 base to trimming and J lost 3 bases, with 1 base between them. CDR3 sequence (DNA): TGTGCCAGCAGCTTGCACACTGAAGCTTTCTTT. Translating gives CASSLHTEAFF.

The chain uses TRBV4-1 and TRBJ1-1, with D uncertain. The CDR3 has 14 residues. The ends were cut back, 1 base at V and 1 base at J, with 7 bases in the middle. Germline loops: CDR1 MGHRA, CDR2 YSYEKL. CDR3 residues: CASSQAPGNTEAFF. DNA for the CDR3: TGCGCCAGCAGCCAAGCTCCAGGGAACACTGAAGCTTTCTTT.

The chain employs TRBV5-6 and TRBJ2-3; D is unresolved. The V gene lost 1 base and the J gene lost 3 bases, with 3 bases spanning the gap. The CDR3 is 12 residues long. In germline, CDR1 is SGHDT, CDR2 YYEEEE. Here the CDR3 DNA reads TGTGCCAGCAGCTTGAGAACAGATACGCAGTATTTT. This gives the protein CASSLRTDTQYF. Complete variable domain (other parts from reference TRBV5-6 and TRBJ2-3): DAGVTQSPTHLIKTRGQQVTLRCSPKSGHDTVSWYQQALGQGPQFIFQYYEEEERQRGNFPDRFSGHQFPNYSSELNVNALLLGDSALYLCASSLRTDTQYFGPGTRLTVL.

This clone was found once. The chain employs TRBV6-6 and TRBJ1-5; the match to TRBD1 covers 8 bases. CDR3 size: 15 residues. Germline lookup yields CDR1 MNHNY and CDR2 SVGAGI (reference sequence). V shed 7 bases and J 8 bases; nucleotides not matched to a gene: 13. The CDR3 region is CASTPGGRGREPQHF. CDR3 in DNA: TGTGCCAGCACCCCCGGTGGCAGGGGGCGAGAGCCCCAGCATTTT.

The V call is TRBV19, the J call TRBJ1-5; 7 bases align to TRBD1. This CDR3 has 14 amino acids. Germline CDR1 LNHDA, CDR2 SQIVND (reference sequence). Here the CDR3 reads CASNRGSRDQPQHF. The CDR3 DNA reads TGTGCGTCTAACAGGGGAAGTAGGGATCAGCCCCAGCATTTT.

Here the CDR3 reads CASLGQGGNEQFF. In DNA form, the CDR3 reads TGTGCCAGCTTGGGACAGGGAGGGAATGAGCAGTTCTTC. The chain employs TRBV2 and TRBJ2-1, with 9 bases fitting TRBD1. Trimming took 8 bases from V and 7 from J; bases not matched to a gene: 6. The CDR3 runs 13 residues. Germline V gene data show CDR1 as SNHLY and CDR2 as FYNNEI.

The chain is built from TRBV5-6 and TRBJ2-3, with D unresolved. CDR1 and CDR2 from the germline V gene are SGHDT and YYEEEE. The V gene lost 0 bases and the J gene lost 3 bases, with 2 bases spanning the gap. The CDR3 length is 12 residues. CDR3 bases: TGTGCCAGCAGCTTGGAAACAGATACGCAGTATTTT. Amino acids: CASSLETDTQYF.

This clone was seen a few times. This sequence joins TRBV6-1 and TRBJ1-5; D may be TRBD1 (6 bases). V was clipped by 0 bases and J by 11 bases, with 14 bases between them. The CDR3 covers 14 residues. Germline CDR1 MNHNS, CDR2 SASEGT. The CDR3 region has the DNA TGTGCCAGCAGTGAAGCTTTCGGGGGCAGGGCCCAGCATTTT. This translates into CASSEAFGGRAQHF.

This clone was detected once. The V call is TRBV2, the J call TRBJ2-1; no reliable D call. The CDR3 is made up of 11 amino acids. The V end was cut by 4 bases, the J end by 7 bases, with 5 bases between. CDR1 is SNHLY and CDR2 is FYNNEI in the germline V gene. In nucleotides, the CDR3 is TGTGCCAGCAGTGCAAATAATGAGCAGTTCTTC. Its translation is CASSANNEQFF.

The chain couples TRBV5-4 to TRBJ2-5; D might be TRBD1 or TRBD2, each matching 5 bases. Germline V gene sequence: CDR1 SGHNT, CDR2 YYREEE (reference sequence). This CDR3 region has 14 residues. V dropped 2 bases and J dropped 6 bases, with 14 bases sitting between them. The DNA of the CDR3 is TGTGCCAGCAGCTTTCCCGGGGCCACGCAGACCCAGTACTTC. This translates into CASSFPGATQTQYF.